This T cell receptor (beta chain) was sequenced for a study of T cell changes during pregnancy in multiple sclerosis. TCRdb's table, derived via immunoSEQ multiplex PCR, lists solely in-frame clones and lacks some. The table records 65,000 to 90,000 clones, over 80% of them present only once. After removal of 1 base from V and 3 bases from J, the junction contained 10 bases not matched to a gene. Germline V gene lookup returns CDR1 SGHNT and CDR2 YENEEA. The CDR3 spans 17 residues. Only one count was recorded for this clone. This chain uses TRBV11-3 with TRBJ2-3; 7 nucleotides line up with TRBD2. The input for sequencing was peripheral blood, taken before pregnancy. The TCR was taken from a female donor with multiple sclerosis, enrolled in a pregnancy study. CDR3 amino acids: CASSLGLRLAWTDTQYF. In nucleotides, the CDR3 is TGTGCCAGCAGCTTAGGCCTCCGACTAGCCTGGACAGATACGCAGTATTTT.